The source of this T cell receptor (beta chain) is a study of regulatory T cells in long-lasting Graves disease. Arm-PCR of CDR3 regions and iRepertoire HTBI primers were used to build TCR beta libraries. TCRdb itself ran the multiplex PCR reads through MiXCR, one entry per CDR3 protein. The sample consists of a few hundred thousand distinct CDR3 sequences, 16% of them appearing once. Looked up from germline, CDR1 is DFQATT and CDR2 is SNEGSKA (reference sequence). The ends were cut back, 6 bases at V and 10 bases at J, with 20 bases in the middle. The CDR3 spans 13 residues. Documented time point: newly diagnosed GD, antithyroid drugs for less than 3 months. After RNA was extracted from PBMCs, the TCR library was made from it. Patients came through an endocrinology department, and that department was in Xi'an, China. This clonotype showed up many times. The same data also contributed to another study, on T cells in Graves' hyperthyroidism and ophthalmopathy.

This specimen consisted of peripheral blood mononuclear cells (PBMCs), obtained at new diagnosis, from a patient treated with antithyroid drugs. The clonotype was recovered from a woman aged 18-30 years with Graves disease. The rearrangement uses TRBV20-1 and TRBJ2-3, with a tentative D call TRBD2 (5 bases). This CDR3 is CSATSSPTAAQYF. DNA for the CDR3: TGCAGTGCCACCTCTAGCCCGACGGCGGCGCAGTATTTT.